The 10 T cell receptor beta chains given below trace back to one sample, sequenced in a study of read filtering for tumor transcriptome and immune sequencing. From 300 to 450 ng of RNA, a library with molecular barcoded alpha/delta and beta/gamma adaptors was made. TCRdb re-analysed the reads in MiXCR, keeping a single row per CDR3 protein. Of 85,000 to 100,000 distinct CDR3 sequences listed, roughly 21% are singletons. The sample taken for sequencing was a population of CD138-negative cells sorted from bone marrow. These receptors all come from a donor at least 40 years old with multiple myeloma.

The table lists this clonotype with many counts. This chain uses TRBV2 with TRBJ1-6, with D possibly being TRBD1 (6 bases). The V and J ends lost 1 base and 9 bases respectively, with 13 bases between them. Germline lookup yields CDR1 SNHLY and CDR2 FYNNEI. This CDR3 is 15 amino acids long. In nucleotides, the CDR3 is TGTGCCAGCAGTGAAGGGCAGGGGTGGGGTTCACCCCTCCACTTT. As protein: CASSEGQGWGSPLHF.

Many counts were recorded for this clonotype. The CDR3 nucleotides are TGTGCCAGCAGCCTTACGGACGGCCGGGGAGAGACCCAGTACTTC. Translating gives CASSLTDGRGETQYF. The chain uses TRBV7-3 and TRBJ2-5; D is perhaps TRBD2 (5 bases). The germline gives CDR1 SGHTA, CDR2 FQGTGA. V dropped 5 bases and J dropped 4 bases, with 17 bases sitting between them. The CDR3 loop spans 15 amino acids.

Many counts were recorded for this clonotype. The V and J genes are TRBV6-1 and TRBJ2-2; unclear D gene. Looked up from germline, CDR1 is MNHNS and CDR2 is SASEGT. Trimming removed 10 bases at V and 5 bases at J, with 11 bases between. This CDR3 is built from 12 residues. The CDR3 DNA reads as TGTGCCACCCCAGACATTACCGGGGAGCTGTTTTTT. This codes for CATPDITGELFF.

This clonotype was seen a few times. This sequence joins TRBV2 and TRBJ1-1; 7 bases map to TRBD1. Germline loops: CDR1 SNHLY, CDR2 FYNNEI. The J segment lost 0 bases and the V segment lost 7 bases, leaving 11 bases of the junction unmatched. CDR3 length equals 16 residues. CDR3 region: CASITLGGTVNTEAFF. For the CDR3, the DNA is TGTGCCAGCATTACCCTTGGGGGGACAGTGAACACTGAAGCTTTCTTT.

This clonotype was counted at least ten times. The gene calls are TRBV5-1 and TRBJ2-1; D perhaps matches TRBD1 (6 bases). CDR1 is SGHRS and CDR2 is YFSETQ in the germline V gene. CDR3 length: 16 residues. With 2 bases removed from V and 5 bases from J, the gap between germline ends came to 17 bases. The CDR3 loop is CASSFIPQGRDNEQFF. DNA for the CDR3: TGCGCCAGCAGCTTCATTCCACAGGGTAGGGACAATGAGCAGTTCTTC.

The J gene is TRBJ2-7, the V gene TRBV7-9, with D perhaps TRBD1 (6 bases). The germline V gene encodes CDR1 SEHNR and CDR2 FQNEAQ (reference sequence). The CDR3 covers 14 residues. With 4 bases removed from V and 5 bases from J, the gap between germline ends came to 15 bases. The DNA of the CDR3 is TGTGCCAGCAGCTCCCTTGCAGGGGCCCACGAGCAGTACTTC. Residues: CASSSLAGAHEQYF.

This clonotype has a count of ten or more. The chain is built from TRBV28 and TRBJ2-7, with 8 bases aligning to TRBD1. This CDR3 is built from 15 residues. V dropped 3 bases and J dropped 2; count of bases not matched to a gene: 6. Germline V gives CDR1 MDHEN, CDR2 SYDVKM. CDR3: CASSFSQGAPYEQYF. CDR3 DNA: TGTGCCAGCAGTTTCTCCCAGGGGGCGCCCTACGAGCAGTACTTC.

In its sample, this clonotype was seen many times. The junction shows a germline mismatch at one end, possibly a read error. Written as DNA, the CDR3 is TGTGCTAGCAGCTCGGGACTAGCGAGGGGCAATGAGCAGTTCTTC. Protein sequence: CASSSGLARGNEQFF. The rearrangement links TRBV7-7 to TRBJ2-1; 10 bases are shared with TRBD2. Germline V gene lookup returns CDR1 SSHAT and CDR2 FNYEAQ (reference sequence). The CDR3 extends over 15 amino acids.

This clonotype was found a few times. The chain employs TRBV20-1 and TRBJ1-5; 7 positions agree with TRBD1. V lost 3 bases to trimming and J lost 9 bases; unmatched junction nucleotides: 11. The CDR3 is made up of 14 amino acids. The germline gives CDR1 DFQATT, CDR2 SNEGSKA (reference sequence). CDR3 residues: CSARDGQVHRPQHF. The CDR3 region has the DNA TGCAGTGCTAGGGACGGACAGGTCCATAGGCCCCAGCATTTT.

This clonotype was recorded at least ten times. V and J are TRBV18 and TRBJ1-1; D gene ambiguous. The CDR3 sequence is 13 residues long. Germline V CDR1 and CDR2: KGHSH, LQKENI. V lost 6 bases and J 4 bases, leaving 12 bases between the germline ends. The CDR3 nucleotides read TGTGCCAGCTCGCCTTTGCTTACCACTGAAGCTTTCTTT. Translating it yields CASSPLLTTEAFF. Filled out from reference TRBV18 and TRBJ1-1, the complete variable domain reads NAGVMQNPRHLVRRRGQEARLRCSPMKGHSHVYWYRQLPEEGLKFMVYLQKENIIDESGMPKERFSAEFPKEGPSILRIQQVVRGDSAAYFCASSPLLTTEAFFGQGTRLTVV.